This T cell receptor beta chain was documented in a study of shared clonotypes between healthy human individuals. The CDR3 loop spans 15 amino acids. V was trimmed by 0 bases and J by 8 bases, leaving 14 bases between them. Germline-derived CDR1 and CDR2 are SGDLS and YYNGEE. Approximately 200 ng DNA, tens of thousands of T cell genomes, went into each sorted-subset replicate PCR. Sequencing used immunoSEQ multiplex PCR; TCRdb keeps in-frame clones, though not all of them. The sample holds 2 million to 3 million clones, 93% seen once. This sequence originates from a man aged 18 to 30 in good health. Some clones in this sample may be carry-over from other donors' samples. Sequencing was performed on naive CD4+ T cells from PBMCs. Subset noted: CD45RA+ positively selected. The J gene is TRBJ2-2, the V gene TRBV9; the D gene is possibly TRBD1 (5 bases). CDR3 coding DNA: TGTGCCAGCAGCGTAGATGTCAGGGCCAATGGGGAGCTGTTTTTT. This encodes CASSVDVRANGELFF. The full variable domain, rest sourced from reference TRBV9 and TRBJ2-2, is DSGVTQTPKHLITATGQRVTLRCSPRSGDLSVYWYQQSLDQGLQFLIQYYNGEERAKGNILERFSAQQFPDLHSELNLSSLELGDSALYFCASSVDVRANGELFFGEGSRLTVL.